Included here is one TCR beta chain sequence, with context. What it recognizes is unknown. Within Nashville, Tennessee resided all donors, each a Caucasian adult. A CD45RA+ naive subset and a CD45RA-negative memory subset were split from CD4+ cells. This sample was taken from a study of shared clonotypes between healthy human individuals. Study results and limitations: With few donors, the genetic and exposure-history diversity represented was limited.

Assay execution proceeded at the deep level. Profiling relied on immunoSEQ multiplex PCR, and the TCRdb table lists in-frame clones only, not all of them. The sample consists of 1,500,000 or so clones, about 98.5% of them appearing once. The CDR3 totals 16 residues. The V segment lost 0 bases and the J segment 4 bases; nucleotides outside the gene matches: 7. CDR1 and CDR2 (germline): SGDLS, YYNGEE. The J gene is TRBJ2-1, the V gene TRBV9, with 7 nucleotides matching TRBD2. The receptor comes from a man under 40 in good health. The material sequenced was naive CD4+ T cells sorted from blood. Noted subset: CD45RA+ positively selected. The CDR3 nucleotides are TGTGCCAGCAGCGTAGCTACGGCTAGCGGATACAATGAGCAGTTCTTC. Amino acid sequence: CASSVATASGYNEQFF. The complete variable domain, with remaining parts taken from reference TRBV9 and TRBJ2-1, reads DSGVTQTPKHLITATGQRVTLRCSPRSGDLSVYWYQQSLDQGLQFLIQYYNGEERAKGNILERFSAQQFPDLHSELNLSSLELGDSALYFCASSVATASGYNEQFFGPGTRLTVL.